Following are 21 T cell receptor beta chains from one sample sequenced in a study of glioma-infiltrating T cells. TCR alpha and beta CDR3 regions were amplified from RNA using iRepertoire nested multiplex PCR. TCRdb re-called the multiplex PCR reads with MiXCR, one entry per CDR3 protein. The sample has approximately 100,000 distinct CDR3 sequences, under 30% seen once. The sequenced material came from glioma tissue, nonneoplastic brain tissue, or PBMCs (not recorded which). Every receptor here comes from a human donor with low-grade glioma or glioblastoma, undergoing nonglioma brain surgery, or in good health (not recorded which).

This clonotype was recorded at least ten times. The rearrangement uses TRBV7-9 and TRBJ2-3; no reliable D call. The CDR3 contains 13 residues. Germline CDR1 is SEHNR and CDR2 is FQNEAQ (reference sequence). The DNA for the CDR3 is TGTGCTAATCGGGCCAGCAGCACAGATACGCAGTATTTT. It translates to CANRASSTDTQYF.

The CDR3 sequence is CASSTGTDGELFF. The CDR3 DNA follows: TGTGCCAGCAGTACAGGGACGGACGGGGAGCTGTTTTTT. The gene calls are TRBV2 and TRBJ2-2, with a possible D match to TRBD1 (6 bases). The V and J ends lost 5 bases and 7 bases respectively, with 11 bases between them. Germline CDR1 SNHLY, CDR2 FYNNEI. There are 13 residues in the CDR3.

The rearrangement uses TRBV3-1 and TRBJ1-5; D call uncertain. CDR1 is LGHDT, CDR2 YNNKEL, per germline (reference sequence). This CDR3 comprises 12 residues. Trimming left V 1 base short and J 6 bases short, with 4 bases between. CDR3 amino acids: CASSQGVQPQHF. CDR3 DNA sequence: TGTGCCAGCAGCCAAGGGGTTCAGCCCCAGCATTTT. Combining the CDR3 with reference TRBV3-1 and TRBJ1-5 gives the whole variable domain DTAVSQTPKYLVTQMGNDKSIKCEQNLGHDTMYWYKQDSKKFLKIMFSYNNKELIINETVPNRFSPKSPDKAHLNLHINSLELGDSAVYFCASSQGVQPQHFGDGTRLSIL.

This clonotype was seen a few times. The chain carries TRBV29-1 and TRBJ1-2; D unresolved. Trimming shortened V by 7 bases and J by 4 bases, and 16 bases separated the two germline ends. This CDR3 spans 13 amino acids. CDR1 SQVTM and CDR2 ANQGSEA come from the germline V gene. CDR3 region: CSADTDGFYGYTF. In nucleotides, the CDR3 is TGCAGCGCCGACACGGACGGATTCTATGGCTACACCTTC.

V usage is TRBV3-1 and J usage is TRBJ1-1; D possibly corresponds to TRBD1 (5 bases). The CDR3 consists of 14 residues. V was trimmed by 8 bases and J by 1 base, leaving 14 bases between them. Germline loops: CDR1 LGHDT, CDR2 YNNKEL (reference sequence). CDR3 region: CASSSLTGNTEAFF. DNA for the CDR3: TGTGCCAGCTCGAGCCTAACAGGGAACACTGAAGCTTTCTTT. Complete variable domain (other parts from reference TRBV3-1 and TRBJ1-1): DTAVSQTPKYLVTQMGNDKSIKCEQNLGHDTMYWYKQDSKKFLKIMFSYNNKELIINETVPNRFSPKSPDKAHLNLHINSLELGDSAVYFCASSSLTGNTEAFFGQGTRLTVV.

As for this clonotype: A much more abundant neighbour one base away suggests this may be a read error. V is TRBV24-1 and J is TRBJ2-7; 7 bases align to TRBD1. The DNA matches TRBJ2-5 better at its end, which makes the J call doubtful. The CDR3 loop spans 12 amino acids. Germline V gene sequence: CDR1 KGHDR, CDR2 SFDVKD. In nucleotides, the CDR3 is TGTGCCACCAGTGGACAGGGAGAGACCCAGTACTTC. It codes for CATSGQGETQYF.

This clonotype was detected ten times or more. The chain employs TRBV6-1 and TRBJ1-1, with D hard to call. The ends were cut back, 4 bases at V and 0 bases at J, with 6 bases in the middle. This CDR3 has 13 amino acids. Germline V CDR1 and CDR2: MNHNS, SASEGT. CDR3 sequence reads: CASSGRMNTEAFF. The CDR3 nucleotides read TGTGCCAGCAGTGGACGAATGAACACTGAAGCTTTCTTT.

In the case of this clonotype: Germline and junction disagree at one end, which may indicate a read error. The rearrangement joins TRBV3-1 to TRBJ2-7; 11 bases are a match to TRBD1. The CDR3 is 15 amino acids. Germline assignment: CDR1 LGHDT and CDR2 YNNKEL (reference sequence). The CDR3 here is CASTQGTGGGYEQYF. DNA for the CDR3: TGTGCCAGCACCCAAGGGACAGGGGGGGGCTACGAGCAGTACTTC.

CDR3 bases: TGCGCCAGCAGCCCGGACAGGGGGAGCGGCTACACCTTC. Encoded protein: CASSPDRGSGYTF. The V gene is TRBV4-3, the J gene TRBJ1-2; 10 bases align to TRBD1. Germline trimming cut 4 bases from V and 8 bases from J; bases unmatched to any gene: 4. This CDR3 is 13 amino acids long. The germline CDR1 and CDR2 sequences are LGHNA and YSLEER.

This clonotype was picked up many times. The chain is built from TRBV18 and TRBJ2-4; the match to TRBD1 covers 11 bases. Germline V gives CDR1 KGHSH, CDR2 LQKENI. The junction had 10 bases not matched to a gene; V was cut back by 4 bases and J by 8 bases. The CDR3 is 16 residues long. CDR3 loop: CASSLTVGQGADIQYF. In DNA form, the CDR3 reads TGTGCCAGCTCACTAACAGTCGGACAGGGGGCGGACATTCAGTACTTC.

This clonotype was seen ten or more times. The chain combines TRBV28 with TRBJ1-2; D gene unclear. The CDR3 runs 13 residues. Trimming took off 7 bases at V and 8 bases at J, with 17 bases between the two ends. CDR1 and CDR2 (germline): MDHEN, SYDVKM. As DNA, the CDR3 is TGTGCCAGCACTCTTAGGGCCCCATGGGGCTACACCTTC. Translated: CASTLRAPWGYTF.

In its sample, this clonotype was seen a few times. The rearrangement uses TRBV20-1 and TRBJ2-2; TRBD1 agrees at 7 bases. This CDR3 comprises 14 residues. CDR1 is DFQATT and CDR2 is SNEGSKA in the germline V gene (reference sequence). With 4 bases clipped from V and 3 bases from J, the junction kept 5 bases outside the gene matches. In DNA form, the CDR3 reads TGCAGTGCTAAAGGGACAGACTACACCGGGGAGCTGTTTTTT. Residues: CSAKGTDYTGELFF.

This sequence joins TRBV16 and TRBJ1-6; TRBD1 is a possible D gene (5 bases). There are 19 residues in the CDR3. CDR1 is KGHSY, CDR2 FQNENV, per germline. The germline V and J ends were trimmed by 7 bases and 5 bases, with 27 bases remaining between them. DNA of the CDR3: TGTGCCAGCAACCCACCCATGGGACCCGCGGGACGGAATAATTCACCCCTCCACTTT. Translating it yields CASNPPMGPAGRNNSPLHF.

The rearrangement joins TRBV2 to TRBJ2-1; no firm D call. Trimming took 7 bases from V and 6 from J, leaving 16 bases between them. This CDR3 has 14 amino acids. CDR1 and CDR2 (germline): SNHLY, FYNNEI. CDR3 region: CASNWDSSSNEQFF. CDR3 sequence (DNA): TGTGCCAGCAACTGGGATAGCAGTTCCAATGAGCAGTTCTTC.

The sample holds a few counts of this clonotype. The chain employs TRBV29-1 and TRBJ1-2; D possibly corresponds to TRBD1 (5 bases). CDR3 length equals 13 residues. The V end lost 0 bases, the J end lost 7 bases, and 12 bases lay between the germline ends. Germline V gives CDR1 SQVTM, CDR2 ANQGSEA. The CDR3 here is CSVEEDNGGGYTF. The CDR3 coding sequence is TGCAGCGTTGAAGAAGATAACGGGGGTGGCTACACCTTC.

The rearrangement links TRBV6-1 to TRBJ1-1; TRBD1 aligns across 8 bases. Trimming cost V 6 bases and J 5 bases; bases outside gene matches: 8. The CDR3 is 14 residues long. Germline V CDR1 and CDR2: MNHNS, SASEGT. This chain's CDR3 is CASRRPTGGTEAFF. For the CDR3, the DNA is TGTGCCAGCAGAAGACCAACAGGGGGGACTGAAGCTTTCTTT.

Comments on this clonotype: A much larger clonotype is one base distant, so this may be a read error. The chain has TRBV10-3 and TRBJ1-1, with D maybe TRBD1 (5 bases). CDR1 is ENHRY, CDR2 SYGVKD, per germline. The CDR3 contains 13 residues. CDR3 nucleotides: TGTGCCATCAGAGAACAGGTTAACACTGAAGCTTCCTTT. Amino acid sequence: CAIREQVNTEASF.

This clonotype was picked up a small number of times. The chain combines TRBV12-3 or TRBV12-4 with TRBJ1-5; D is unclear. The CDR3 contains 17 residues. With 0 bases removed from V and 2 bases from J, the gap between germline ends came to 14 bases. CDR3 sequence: CASSLAQSVRGNQPQHF. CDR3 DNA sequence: TGTGCCAGCAGTTTAGCGCAGTCGGTGAGAGGCAATCAGCCCCAGCATTTT.

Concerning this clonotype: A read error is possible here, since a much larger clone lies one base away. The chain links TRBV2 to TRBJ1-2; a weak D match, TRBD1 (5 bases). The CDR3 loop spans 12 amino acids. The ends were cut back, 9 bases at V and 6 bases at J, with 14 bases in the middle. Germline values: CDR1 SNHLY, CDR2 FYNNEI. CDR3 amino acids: CARSGGVDGYTF. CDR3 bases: TGTGCCAGATCTGGGGGAGTTGATGGCTACACCTTC.

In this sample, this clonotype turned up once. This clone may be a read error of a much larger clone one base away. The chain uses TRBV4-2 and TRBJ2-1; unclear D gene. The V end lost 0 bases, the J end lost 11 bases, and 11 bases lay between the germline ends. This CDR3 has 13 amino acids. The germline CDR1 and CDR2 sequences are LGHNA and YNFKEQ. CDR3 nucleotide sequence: TGTGCCAGCAGCCAAGATCGGTCGTTTAAGCAGTTCTTC. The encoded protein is CASSQDRSFKQFF.

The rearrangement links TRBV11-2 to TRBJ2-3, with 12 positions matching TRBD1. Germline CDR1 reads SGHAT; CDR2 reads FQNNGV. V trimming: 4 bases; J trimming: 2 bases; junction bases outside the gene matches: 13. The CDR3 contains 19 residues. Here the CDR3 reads CASSSAGTGGHGTTDTQYF. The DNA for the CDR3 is TGTGCCAGCAGCTCTGCCGGGACAGGGGGCCACGGCACCACAGATACGCAGTATTTT.